This TCR beta chain was identified during a study of blood T cell repertoires in COVID-19. At the level of the study: PBMCs, B-cell-depleted T cells, or T cells provided the cDNA or gDNA that made up the material.

Participants' own reports of clinical history determined their cohort assignment. Exposed volunteers were people who met a COVID-19 case within 2 weeks before study entry. Trimming removed 2 bases at V and 1 base at J, with 12 bases between. The V gene's germline CDR1 is SGHRS and CDR2 YFSETQ. The CDR3 covers 15 residues. This clone has just one count. Original analysis: Counts of nucleated cells, estimated from reference gene primer amplification, were obtained. Some clones are missing from TCRdb's copy, which holds only in-frame ones; the method was immunoSEQ multiplex PCR. V and J calls plus clone size are reproduced from that table; the DNA served to infer D and trimming. The sample has 240,000 or so clones, about nine tenths seen once.

This TCR derives from a middle-aged man who had been exposed to COVID-19. Sequencing was carried out using PBMCs or T cells enriched from blood (not recorded which). V and J are TRBV5-1 and TRBJ1-1; TRBD1 is a possible D gene (5 bases). The CDR3 sequence is CASSLYFRENTEAFF. The CDR3 region has the DNA TGCGCCAGCAGCTTATATTTCAGGGAGAACACTGAAGCTTTCTTT.